This T cell receptor (beta chain) was sequenced for a study of blood T cell repertoires in COVID-19. Background on the study: Sites across the United States, Italy and Spain contributed samples from acute and convalescent COVID-19. Sources were T cells, B-cell-depleted T cells, or PBMCs; the material itself was cDNA or gDNA.

The ends lost 11 bases at V and 5 bases at J; junction bases unmatched: 8. The CDR3 is 14 residues long. Per germline, CDR1 LNHDA and CDR2 SQIVND (reference sequence). In the authors' methods: Amplification of reference gene primers provided the estimated nucleated cell counts. Assay: immunoSEQ multiplex PCR; the TCRdb copy retains only in-frame clones and omits some. V, J and clone size are those of that table, while D and trimming were read from the DNA. Of about 140,000 clones detected, roughly 88% appear once; the ten largest clones hold approximately 1.8%. Specimen: peripheral blood. This sequence was found in a man between 65 and 80 years old with acute or convalescent COVID-19. V gene TRBV19 combines with J gene TRBJ1-5; 11 positions match TRBD1. CDR3 sequence (DNA): TGTGCCTCAGGTCCGGGACAGGGGGATCAGCCCCAGCATTTT. It is translated as CASGPGQGDQPQHF.